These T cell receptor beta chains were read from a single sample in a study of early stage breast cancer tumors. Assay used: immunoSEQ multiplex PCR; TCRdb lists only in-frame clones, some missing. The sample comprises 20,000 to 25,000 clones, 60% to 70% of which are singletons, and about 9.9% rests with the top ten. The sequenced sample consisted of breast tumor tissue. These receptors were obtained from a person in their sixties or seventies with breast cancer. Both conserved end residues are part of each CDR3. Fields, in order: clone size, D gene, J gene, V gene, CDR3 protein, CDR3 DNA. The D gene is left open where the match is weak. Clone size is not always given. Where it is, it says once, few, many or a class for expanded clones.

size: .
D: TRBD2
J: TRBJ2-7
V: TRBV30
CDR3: CAWTRTSGSYEQYF
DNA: TGTGCCTGGACCCGGACTAGCGGGAGTTACGAGCAGTACTTC

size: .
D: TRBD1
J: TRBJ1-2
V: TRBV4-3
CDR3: CASSHHFTAGQGVANYGYTF
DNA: TGCGCCAGCAGCCACCACTTCACAGCGGGACAGGGGGTTGCTAACTATGGCTACACCTTC

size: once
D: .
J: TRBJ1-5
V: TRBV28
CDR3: CASSFPGDKPQHF
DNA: TGTGCCAGCAGTTTCCCAGGGGATAAGCCCCAGCATTTT

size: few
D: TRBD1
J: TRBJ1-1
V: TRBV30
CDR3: CAWTQGVGWTEAFF
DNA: TGTGCCTGGACACAGGGGGTGGGTTGGACTGAAGCTTTCTTT

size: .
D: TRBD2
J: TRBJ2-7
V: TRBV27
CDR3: CASSLSGTVWEQYF
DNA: TGTGCCAGCAGTTTAAGCGGGACGGTATGGGAGCAGTACTTC

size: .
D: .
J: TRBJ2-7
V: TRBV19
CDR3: CASSPGQVYEQYF
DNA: TGTGCCAGTAGTCCGGGACAAGTCTACGAGCAGTACTTC

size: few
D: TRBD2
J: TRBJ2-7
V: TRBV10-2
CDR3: CASTTMASGVFYEQYF
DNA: TGCGCCAGCACCACGATGGCGAGCGGGGTATTCTACGAGCAGTACTTC

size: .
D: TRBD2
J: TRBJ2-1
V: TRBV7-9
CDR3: CASSLSGTSGNEQFF
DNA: TGTGCCAGCAGCCTTTCCGGGACTAGCGGGAATGAGCAGTTCTTC

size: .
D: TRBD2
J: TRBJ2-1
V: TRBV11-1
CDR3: CASSQTSGPNEQFF
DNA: TGTGCCAGCAGCCAAACTAGCGGGCCCAATGAGCAGTTCTTC

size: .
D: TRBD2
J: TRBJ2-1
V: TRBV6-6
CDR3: CATRGRLARYNEQFF
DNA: TGTGCCACCCGGGGGCGACTAGCGAGATACAATGAGCAGTTCTTC

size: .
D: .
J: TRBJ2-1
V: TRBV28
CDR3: CASSPRLVHNEQFF
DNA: TGTGCCAGCAGTCCCAGGTTGGTCCACAATGAGCAGTTCTTC

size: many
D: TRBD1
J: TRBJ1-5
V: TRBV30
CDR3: CACKGQGGNQPQHF
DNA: TGTGCCTGCAAGGGACAGGGGGGCAATCAGCCCCAGCATTTT

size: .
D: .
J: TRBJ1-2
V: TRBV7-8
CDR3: CASSLVSANYGYTF
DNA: TGTGCCAGCAGCTTAGTCTCGGCTAACTATGGCTACACCTTC

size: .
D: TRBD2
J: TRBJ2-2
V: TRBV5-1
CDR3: CASSFRLAGEANTGELFF
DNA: TGCGCCAGCAGCTTTAGACTAGCGGGAGAAGCGAACACCGGGGAGCTGTTTTTT

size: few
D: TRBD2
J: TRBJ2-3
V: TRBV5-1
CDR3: CASSPMPTSGRLDTQYF
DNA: TGCGCCAGCAGCCCCATGCCGACTAGCGGGAGGTTAGATACGCAGTATTTT

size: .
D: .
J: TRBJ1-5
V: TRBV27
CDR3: CASRVAGSGQPQHF
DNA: TGTGCCAGCAGGGTAGCGGGGTCGGGGCAGCCCCAGCATTTT

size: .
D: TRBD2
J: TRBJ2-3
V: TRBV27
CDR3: CASSFRGGSTDTQYF
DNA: TGTGCCAGCAGTTTTCGGGGGGGGAGCACAGATACGCAGTATTTT

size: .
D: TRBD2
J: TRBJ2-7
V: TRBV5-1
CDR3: CASSLVGGEGEQYF
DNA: TGCGCCAGCAGCTTGGTTGGAGGGGAGGGGGAGCAGTACTTC

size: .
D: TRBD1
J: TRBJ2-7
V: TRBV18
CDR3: CASSFTGGRDEQYF
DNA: TGTGCCAGCTCATTCACAGGGGGCCGAGACGAGCAGTACTTC

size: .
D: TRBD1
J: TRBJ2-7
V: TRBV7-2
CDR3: CASSGGQGQEQYF
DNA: TGTGCCAGCAGTGGTGGACAGGGACAGGAGCAGTACTTC

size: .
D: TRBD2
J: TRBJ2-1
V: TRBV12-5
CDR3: CASGLGLAGGFLGEQFF
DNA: TGTGCTAGTGGTTTGGGACTAGCGGGAGGCTTTCTCGGTGAGCAGTTCTTC

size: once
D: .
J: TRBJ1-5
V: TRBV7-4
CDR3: CASTPRQPQHF
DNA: TGTGCCAGCACCCCGAGGCAGCCCCAGCATTTT

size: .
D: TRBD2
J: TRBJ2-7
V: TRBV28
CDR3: CASRPPGLALYEQYF
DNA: TGTGCCAGCAGGCCTCCGGGACTAGCGCTCTACGAGCAGTACTTC

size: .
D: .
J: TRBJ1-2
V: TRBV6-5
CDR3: CASSRGYGYTF
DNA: TGTGCCAGCAGTCGGGGGTACGGCTACACCTTC

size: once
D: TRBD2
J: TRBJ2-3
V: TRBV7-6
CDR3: CASSLKRLGLAVGDTQYF
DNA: TGTGCCAGCAGCTTAAAACGGCTGGGACTAGCGGTGGGGGATACGCAGTATTTT

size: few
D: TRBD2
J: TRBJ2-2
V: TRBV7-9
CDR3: CASSGSGGNTGELFF
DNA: TGTGCCAGCAGTGGTAGCGGGGGGAACACCGGGGAGCTGTTTTTT

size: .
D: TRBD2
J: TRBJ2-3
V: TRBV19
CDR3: CASLKAGGGGTQYF
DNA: TGTGCCAGTCTTAAAGCGGGAGGTGGTGGTACGCAGTATTTT

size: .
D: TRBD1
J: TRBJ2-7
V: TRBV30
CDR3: CAWSVRQGAHEQYF
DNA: TGTGCCTGGAGTGTACGGCAGGGGGCCCACGAGCAGTACTTC

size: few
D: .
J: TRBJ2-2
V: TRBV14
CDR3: CASSQVRGGTGELFF
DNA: TGTGCCAGCAGCCAAGTTAGAGGGGGCACCGGGGAGCTGTTTTTT

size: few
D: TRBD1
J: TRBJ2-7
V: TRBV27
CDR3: CASSLSVGQGAGYEQYF
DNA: TGTGCCAGCAGTTTATCCGTGGGACAGGGGGCGGGATACGAGCAGTACTTC

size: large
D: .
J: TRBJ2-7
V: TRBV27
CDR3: CASSPWTFSYEQYF
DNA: TGTGCCAGCAGCCCGTGGACTTTCTCCTACGAGCAGTACTTC

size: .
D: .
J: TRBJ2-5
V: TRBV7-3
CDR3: CASSFQGKQETQYF
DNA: TGTGCCAGCAGCTTCCAGGGTAAACAAGAGACCCAGTACTTC

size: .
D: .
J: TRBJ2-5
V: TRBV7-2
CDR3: CASRFQRYQETQYF
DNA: TGTGCCAGCAGATTTCAGAGGTACCAAGAGACCCAGTACTTC

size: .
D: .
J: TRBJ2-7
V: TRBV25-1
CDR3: CASRETKPRSYEQYF
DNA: TGTGCCAGCAGGGAAACGAAACCCAGAAGCTACGAGCAGTACTTC

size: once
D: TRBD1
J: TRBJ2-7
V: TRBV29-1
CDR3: CSVWTGGSYEQYF
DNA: TGCAGCGTTTGGACAGGGGGTTCCTACGAGCAGTACTTC

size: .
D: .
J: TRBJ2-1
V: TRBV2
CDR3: CASSVKAEQFF
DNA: TGTGCCAGCAGTGTAAAAGCGGAGCAGTTCTTC

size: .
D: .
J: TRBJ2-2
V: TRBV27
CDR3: CASSLYEPGRNGELFF
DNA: TGTGCCAGCAGTTTATACGAACCAGGCAGGAACGGGGAGCTGTTTTTT

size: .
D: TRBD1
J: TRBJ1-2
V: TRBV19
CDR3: CASIVTGGKGYTF
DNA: TGTGCCAGTATAGTTACAGGGGGCAAAGGCTACACCTTC

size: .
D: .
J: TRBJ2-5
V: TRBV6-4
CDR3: CASSWTAHPIQETQYF
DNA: TGTGCCAGCAGCTGGACAGCCCACCCTATACAAGAGACCCAGTACTTC

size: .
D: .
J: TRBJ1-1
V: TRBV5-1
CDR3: CASSLYIMNTEAFF
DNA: TGCGCCAGCAGCTTGTACATCATGAACACTGAAGCTTTCTTT

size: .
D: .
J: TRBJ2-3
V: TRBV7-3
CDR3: CASSLKGRGLVEQYF
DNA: TGTGCCAGCAGCTTAAAGGGCAGGGGCTTAGTGGAGCAGTATTTT

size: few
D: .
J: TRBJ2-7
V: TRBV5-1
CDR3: CASSLRSGTPRSLGGEQYF
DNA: TGCGCCAGCAGCTTGAGATCTGGGACTCCTAGGTCCTTGGGGGGCGAGCAGTACTTC

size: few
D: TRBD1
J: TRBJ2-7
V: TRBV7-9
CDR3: CASSSNSGTGTYEQYF
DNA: TGTGCCAGCAGCTCGAACTCCGGGACAGGGACCTACGAGCAGTACTTC

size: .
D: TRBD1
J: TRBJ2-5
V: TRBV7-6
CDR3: CASSSPPGQRTETQYF
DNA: TGTGCCAGCAGCTCCCCACCGGGACAGAGAACAGAGACCCAGTACTTC

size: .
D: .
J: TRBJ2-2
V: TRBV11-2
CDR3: CASSLDRVGELFF
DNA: TGTGCCAGCAGCTTAGATCGGGTCGGGGAGCTGTTTTTT

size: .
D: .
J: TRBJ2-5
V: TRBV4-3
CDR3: CASSLGEAQQETQYF
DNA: TGCGCCAGCAGCCTGGGGGAGGCTCAACAAGAGACCCAGTACTTC

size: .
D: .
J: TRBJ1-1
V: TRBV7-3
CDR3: CASSRGPNTEAFF
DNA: TGTGCCAGCAGCCGCGGGCCGAACACTGAAGCTTTCTTT

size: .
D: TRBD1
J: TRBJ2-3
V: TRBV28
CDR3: CASIPQGLIETDTQYF
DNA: TGTGCCAGCATCCCACAGGGGCTGATTGAGACAGATACGCAGTATTTT

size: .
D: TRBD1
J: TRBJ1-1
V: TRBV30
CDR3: CAWSVLRGQGNTEAFF
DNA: TGTGCCTGGAGTGTCTTGCGGGGACAGGGGAACACTGAAGCTTTCTTT

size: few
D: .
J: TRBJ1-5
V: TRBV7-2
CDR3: CASSPGITGNQPQHF
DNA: TGTGCCAGCAGCCCAGGTATTACAGGGAATCAGCCCCAGCATTTT

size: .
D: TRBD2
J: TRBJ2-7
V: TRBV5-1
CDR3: CASSWGLVLAGPLSEQYF
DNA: TGCGCCAGCAGCTGGGGGCTCGTGCTAGCGGGACCTCTGAGCGAGCAGTACTTC

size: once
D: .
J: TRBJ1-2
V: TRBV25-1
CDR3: CASKAGGANYGYTF
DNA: TGTGCCAGCAAGGCTGGCGGGGCCAACTATGGCTACACCTTC

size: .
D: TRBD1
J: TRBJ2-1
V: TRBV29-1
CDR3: CSVDRGWGQFF
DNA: TGCAGCGTTGACAGGGGGTGGGGTCAGTTCTTC

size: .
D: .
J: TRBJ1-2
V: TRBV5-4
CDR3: CASSSRGFSGYTF
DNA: TGTGCCAGCAGCTCCAGGGGTTTTAGTGGCTACACCTTC

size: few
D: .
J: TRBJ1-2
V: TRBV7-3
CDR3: CASSLTGPDGYTF
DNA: TGTGCCAGCAGCTTAACTGGGCCGGATGGCTACACCTTC

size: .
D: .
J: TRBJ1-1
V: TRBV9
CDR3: CASSLGYMNTEAFF
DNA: TGTGCCAGCAGCTTAGGATACATGAACACTGAAGCTTTCTTT

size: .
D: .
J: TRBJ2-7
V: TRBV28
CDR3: CASSFSMGASYEQYF
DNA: TGTGCCAGCAGTTTCTCGATGGGGGCCTCCTACGAGCAGTACTTC

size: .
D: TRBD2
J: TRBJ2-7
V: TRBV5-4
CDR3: CASSRLANPREQYF
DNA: TGTGCCAGCAGTAGACTAGCGAACCCTAGGGAGCAGTACTTC